Below are 9 T cell receptor beta chains sequenced from a single sample in a study of shared clonotypes between healthy human individuals. Using immunoSEQ multiplex PCR, the repertoire was profiled, and TCRdb retains in-frame clones only, with some absent. The repertoire holds 2 million to 2.5 million clones, with under 97% as singletons. Input material: naive CD4+ T cells sorted from blood. Subset denoted: CD45RA+ positively selected. The receptors were sampled from a man aged 18-30 years in good health.

This clone came up once. CDR3 region: CASSPYGAGYTF. The CDR3 DNA reads TGTGCCAGCAGTCCCTACGGGGCAGGCTACACCTTC. The V and J genes are TRBV28 and TRBJ1-2; D is possibly TRBD1 (5 bases). Per germline, CDR1 MDHEN and CDR2 SYDVKM. This CDR3 has 12 amino acids. With 5 bases removed from V and 8 bases from J, the gap between germline ends came to 12 bases.

The chain couples TRBV5-4 to TRBJ2-3, with D perhaps TRBD2 (5 bases). The germline CDR1 and CDR2 sequences are SGHNT and YYREEE (reference sequence). V lost 7 bases, J lost 2 bases, and 14 bases lay in between. The CDR3 runs to 14 residues. CDR3 DNA sequence: TGTGCCAGCCAGCTTGGGCGGGCCACAGATACGCAGTATTTT. Its protein is CASQLGRATDTQYF.

Turning to this clone: The sample has other DNA sequences that encode this CDR3 too. The V gene is TRBV9, the J gene TRBJ2-3; D is ambiguous. Trimming pared 0 bases from V and 4 bases from J, leaving 9 bases between. This CDR3 is 14 amino acids long. Germline loops: CDR1 SGDLS, CDR2 YYNGEE. Written as DNA, the CDR3 is TGTGCCAGCAGCGTAGCCACGAGCGCAGATACGCAGTATTTT. This translates into CASSVATSADTQYF.

The CDR3 region has the DNA TGCGCCAGCAGCGCGGGACAGGCCCTCCTCGCTGGAAACACCATATATTTT. This gives the protein CASSAGQALLAGNTIYF. This rearrangement joins TRBV5-1 to TRBJ1-3; 8 bases map to TRBD1. The CDR3 spans 17 residues. Germline V lookup: CDR1 SGHRS, CDR2 YFSETQ. V shed 4 bases and J 2 bases; nucleotides not matched to a gene: 11. The whole variable domain, remainder taken from reference TRBV5-1 and TRBJ1-3, is KAGVTQTPRYLIKTRGQQVTLSCSPISGHRSVSWYQQTPGQGLQFLFEYFSETQRNKGNFPGRFSGRQFSNSRSEMNVSTLELGDSALYLCASSAGQALLAGNTIYFGEGSWLTVV.

CDR3 nucleotides: TGTGCCAGCAGCCCTGGCAGGCTCCTCTCCTACGAGCAGTACTTC. This translates into CASSPGRLLSYEQYF. The chain couples TRBV7-2 to TRBJ2-7; unclear D gene. Trimming shortened V by 5 bases and J by 0 bases, and 14 bases separated the two germline ends. From germline, CDR1 is SGHTA and CDR2 FQGNSA. This CDR3 spans 15 amino acids.

The chain couples TRBV11-2 to TRBJ1-4; perhaps TRBD1 as D (6 bases). V was pared by 4 bases and J by 1 base, with 16 bases between. This CDR3 is 17 amino acids long. The germline gives CDR1 SGHAT, CDR2 FQNNGV. The CDR3 DNA is TGTGCCAGCAGCTCGGGAAGAACAGGGCGAACTAATGAAAAACTGTTTTTT. Translating gives CASSSGRTGRTNEKLFF.

The chain recombines TRBV7-2 with TRBJ2-4; TRBD1 is a possible D gene (6 bases). The CDR3 contains 19 residues. Trimming stripped 3 bases from V and 1 base from J, with 22 bases between. CDR1 is SGHTA and CDR2 is FQGNSA in the germline V gene. CDR3 protein: CASSFSSGLLQGAKNIQYF. The CDR3 DNA reads TGTGCCAGCAGCTTTTCTTCAGGATTACTTCAGGGGGCCAAAAACATTCAGTACTTC.

This clone occurred once. The rearrangement links TRBV6-4 to TRBJ2-7; D possibly corresponds to TRBD1 (6 bases). V lost 3 bases, J lost 2 bases, and 11 bases lay in between. This CDR3 has 14 amino acids. Germline values: CDR1 MRHNA, CDR2 SNTAGT. CDR3 sequence (DNA): TGTGCCAGCAGTGAACAGGGACCACCCTACGAGCAGTACTTC. Its translation: CASSEQGPPYEQYF.

This clone was counted a single time. The chain employs TRBV4-1 and TRBJ1-5; possible D gene TRBD1, 6 bases. In germline, CDR1 is MGHRA, CDR2 YSYEKL. V lost 0 bases to trimming and J lost 2 bases, with 11 bases between them. The CDR3 contains 16 residues. The CDR3 spells CASSQEGGMGNQPQHF. In DNA form, the CDR3 reads TGCGCCAGCAGCCAAGAAGGGGGGATGGGCAATCAGCCCCAGCATTTT.